One sample yielded the 13 T cell receptor beta chains listed below, sequenced in a study of blood T cell repertoires in COVID-19 (dated by TCRdb to 2020 to 2021). The library was built by means of the immunoSEQ multiplex PCR assay. TCRdb retrieved this table from immuneACCESS and kept in-frame rearrangements only. Not all clones are present; in checked studies, unresolved V genes account for under half, and no reason is known for the remainder. This sample comprises around 120,000 clones, roughly 80% of them detected only once. The ten largest account for 20% to 25% of the sample. The sample consisted of peripheral blood. The receptors stem from a man in his 70s with active or convalescent COVID-19.

The gene calls are TRBV5-5 and TRBJ1-1; D may be TRBD1 (6 bases). There are 16 residues in the CDR3. The V end lost 1 base, the J end lost 1 base, and 14 bases lay between the germline ends. Germline loops: CDR1 SGHKS, CDR2 YYEKEE (reference sequence). The chain's CDR3 is CASSLHPNRENTEAFF. The CDR3 DNA reads as TGTGCCAGCAGCTTGCATCCGAACAGGGAGAACACTGAAGCTTTCTTT.

This sequence joins TRBV5-1 and TRBJ1-6, with D possibly matching TRBD1 (6 bases). The CDR3 runs to 14 residues. V was shortened by 4 bases and J by 5 bases, with 10 bases between the two germline ends. Germline assignment: CDR1 SGHRS and CDR2 YFSETQ. CDR3 residues: CASSKDSDNSPLHF. Written as DNA, the CDR3 is TGCGCCAGCAGCAAGGACAGCGATAATTCACCCCTCCACTTT. The whole variable domain, remainder taken from reference TRBV5-1 and TRBJ1-6, is KAGVTQTPRYLIKTRGQQVTLSCSPISGHRSVSWYQQTPGQGLQFLFEYFSETQRNKGNFPGRFSGRQFSNSRSEMNVSTLELGDSALYLCASSKDSDNSPLHFGNGTRLTVT.

This clone was seen a handful of times. The chain joins TRBV28 to TRBJ2-7, with 9 bases fitting TRBD1. Germline V gene data show CDR1 as MDHEN and CDR2 as SYDVKM. With V trimmed by 2 bases and J by 4 bases, 3 bases remained unmatched. The CDR3 has 14 residues. CDR3 in amino acids: CASSLEQGAYEQYF. The CDR3 DNA sequence: TGTGCCAGCAGTTTAGAACAGGGGGCGTACGAGCAGTACTTC.

The chain recombines TRBV7-9 with TRBJ1-2; D might be TRBD1 (6 bases). The CDR3 extends over 12 amino acids. Germline V gene sequence: CDR1 SEHNR, CDR2 FQNEAQ (reference sequence). V dropped 1 base and J dropped 12 bases, with 12 bases sitting between them. CDR3: CASSLGDRINTF. In nucleotides, the CDR3 is TGTGCCAGCAGCTTAGGCGACAGGATCAACACCTTC.

The CDR3 DNA sequence: TGTGCCAGCGTGAGCTCCTACAATGAGCAGTTCTTC. Its translation: CASVSSYNEQFF. V usage is TRBV12-3 or TRBV12-4 and J usage is TRBJ2-1; no definite D call. V was pared by 8 bases and J by 0 bases, with 5 bases between. The CDR3 spans 12 residues.

In the case of this clone: Other DNA sequences in the same sample also yield this CDR3. The V and J genes are TRBV5-1 and TRBJ1-1; D is unclear. CDR3 length: 14 residues. Per the germline V gene, CDR1 is SGHRS and CDR2 is YFSETQ. V was cut by 0 bases and J by 1 base, with 7 bases left in between. The CDR3 bases are TGCGCCAGCAGCTTGGGCACTGGGAACACTGAAGCTTTCTTT. Encoded protein: CASSLGTGNTEAFF.

The V gene is TRBV18, the J gene TRBJ2-7; a weak D match, TRBD1 (5 bases). V lost 4 bases and J 3 bases, leaving 10 bases between the germline ends. From germline, CDR1 is KGHSH and CDR2 LQKENI. This CDR3 spans 13 amino acids. CDR3 residues: CASSLSTDYEQYF. In DNA, the CDR3 is TGTGCCAGCTCACTGTCGACAGACTACGAGCAGTACTTC. Full variable domain (remainder filled in from reference TRBV18 and TRBJ2-7): NAGVMQNPRHLVRRRGQEARLRCSPMKGHSHVYWYRQLPEEGLKFMVYLQKENIIDESGMPKERFSAEFPKEGPSILRIQQVVRGDSAAYFCASSLSTDYEQYFGPGTRLTVT.

The chain recombines TRBV19 with TRBJ1-2, with D possibly being TRBD1 (5 bases). The CDR3 is 13 residues long. Trimming removed 1 base from V and 8 bases from J, with 11 bases in between. Germline-derived CDR1 and CDR2 are LNHDA and SQIVND (reference sequence). For the CDR3, the DNA is TGTGCCAGTAGTATAGGTGCAGGGTTGGGCTACACCTTC. It yields the protein CASSIGAGLGYTF.

The rearrangement links TRBV28 to TRBJ1-4; 8 bases are a match to TRBD1. This CDR3 is 18 amino acids long. Germline assignment: CDR1 MDHEN and CDR2 SYDVKM. V lost 5 bases to trimming and J lost 3 bases; unmatched junction nucleotides: 14. DNA of the CDR3: TGTGCCAGCAGTACCAACTCCAGGGGGCTCGGATCTAATGAAAAACTGTTTTTT. Protein sequence: CASSTNSRGLGSNEKLFF.

J is TRBJ2-3 and V is TRBV18; 12 bases align to TRBD2. Germline assignment: CDR1 KGHSH and CDR2 LQKENI. This CDR3 has 17 residues. Losses at the gene ends were 2 bases for V and 4 bases for J; bases not matched to a gene: 7. The CDR3 DNA reads TGTGCCAGCTCACCATCGACTAGCGGGAGCAGGGCAGATACGCAGTATTTT. Protein: CASSPSTSGSRADTQYF.

The chain employs TRBV19 and TRBJ1-5, with 10 bases fitting TRBD1. V lost 5 bases, J lost 2 bases, and 3 bases stayed unmatched. The CDR3 spans 15 residues. Looked up from germline, CDR1 is LNHDA and CDR2 is SQIVND (reference sequence). CDR3 nucleotide sequence: TGTGCCAGTAGTGGAGGGACAGGGGGCAATCAGCCCCAGCATTTT. As protein: CASSGGTGGNQPQHF. The variable domain in full, with the rest retrieved from reference TRBV19 and TRBJ1-5, is DGGITQSPKYLFRKEGQNVTLSCEQNLNHDAMYWYRQDPGQGLRLIYYSQIVNDFQKGDIAEGYSVSREKKESFPLTVTSAQKNPTAFYLCASSGGTGGNQPQHFGDGTRLSIL.

This clone was found once. This specimen includes other DNA sequences encoding the same CDR3. This rearrangement joins TRBV28 to TRBJ2-7; D may be TRBD1 (6 bases). Germline V lookup: CDR1 MDHEN, CDR2 SYDVKM. CDR3 size: 12 residues. The V gene lost 6 bases and the J gene lost 3 bases, with 9 bases spanning the gap. CDR3 protein: CASSLRGYEQYF. The DNA for the CDR3 is TGTGCCAGCAGCCTCAGGGGCTACGAGCAGTACTTC.

This chain uses TRBV9 with TRBJ2-5; the match to TRBD2 covers 12 bases. There are 16 residues in the CDR3. From germline, CDR1 is SGDLS and CDR2 YYNGEE. The J segment lost 1 base and the V segment lost 5 bases, leaving 6 bases of the junction unmatched. The CDR3 DNA reads as TGTGCCAGCAGTCGACTAGCGGGGGCCGGCCAAGAGACCCAGTACTTC. This encodes CASSRLAGAGQETQYF.